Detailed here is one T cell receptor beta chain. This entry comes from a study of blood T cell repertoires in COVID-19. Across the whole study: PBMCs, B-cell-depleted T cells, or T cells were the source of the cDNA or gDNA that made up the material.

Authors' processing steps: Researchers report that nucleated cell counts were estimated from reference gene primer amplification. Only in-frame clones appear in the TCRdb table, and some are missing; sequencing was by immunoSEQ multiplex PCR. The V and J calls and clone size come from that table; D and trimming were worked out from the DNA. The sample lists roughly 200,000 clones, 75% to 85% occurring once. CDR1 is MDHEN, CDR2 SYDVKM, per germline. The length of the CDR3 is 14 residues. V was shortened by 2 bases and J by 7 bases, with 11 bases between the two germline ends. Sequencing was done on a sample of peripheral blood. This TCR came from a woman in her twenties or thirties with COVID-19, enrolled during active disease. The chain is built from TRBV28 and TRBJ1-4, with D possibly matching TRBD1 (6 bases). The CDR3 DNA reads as TGTGCCAGCAGTTTAGAGGGGGTACGTGAAAAACTGTTTTTT. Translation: CASSLEGVREKLFF.